Listed here is a single T cell receptor beta chain. What it binds is unknown. Per the germline V gene, CDR1 is MDHEN and CDR2 is SYDVKM. This CDR3 is 14 amino acids long. The junction had 7 bases not matched to a gene; V was cut back by 4 bases and J by 8 bases. The data are from a study of T cell responses to AZD1222 COVID-19 vaccine. Findings and caveats of the study: Among those given AZD1222, only 5 to 7 were seropositive at baseline. Scientists sampled the repertoires only once the peak T cell response had passed. Reports say nearly half of spike-specific TCRs go after unmutated variant regions. Donors were chiefly white British, with a greater number of females, and clonal diversity was perhaps underestimated.

TCRdb's copy holds only in-frame clones and misses some; the assay was immunoSEQ multiplex PCR. Of 150,000 to 200,000 clones in the sample, around 94% were seen once. Specimen: peripheral blood, collected on day 0 of AZD1222 vaccination. The genes are TRBV28 and TRBJ2-7, with 11 positions matching TRBD1. The clonotype comes from an adult in good health. The CDR3 nucleotides read TGTGCCAGCAGTTCCGGGACAGGGGGTAGAAAGCAGTACTTC. Its translation is CASSSGTGGRKQYF.